What follows is one T cell receptor (beta chain) and its context. The authors sequenced unsorted PBMC DNA on ten immunoSEQ deep assay plates. Here immunoSEQ multiplex PCR was the method, and the copy in TCRdb shows in-frame clones only, minus some. The repertoire holds about half a million clones, with around 79% as singletons. This entry comes from a study of shared clonotypes between healthy human individuals. The healthy adult donors were HIV-negative and reported no recent acute infections or vaccinations. V shed 0 bases and J 6 bases; nucleotides not matched to a gene: 2. Germline assignment: CDR1 MNHNY and CDR2 SVGAGI (reference sequence). This CDR3 is built from 15 residues.

The chain carries TRBV6-6 and TRBJ2-3; 11 bases agree with TRBD2. The receptor was isolated from a woman between 40 and 50 years old in good health. Some clones in this sample may be carry-over from other donors' samples. The sequenced sample consisted of PBMCs. CDR3 region: CASSYSSGRGDTQYF. DNA for the CDR3: TGTGCCAGCAGTTACTCTAGCGGGAGGGGGGATACGCAGTATTTT.